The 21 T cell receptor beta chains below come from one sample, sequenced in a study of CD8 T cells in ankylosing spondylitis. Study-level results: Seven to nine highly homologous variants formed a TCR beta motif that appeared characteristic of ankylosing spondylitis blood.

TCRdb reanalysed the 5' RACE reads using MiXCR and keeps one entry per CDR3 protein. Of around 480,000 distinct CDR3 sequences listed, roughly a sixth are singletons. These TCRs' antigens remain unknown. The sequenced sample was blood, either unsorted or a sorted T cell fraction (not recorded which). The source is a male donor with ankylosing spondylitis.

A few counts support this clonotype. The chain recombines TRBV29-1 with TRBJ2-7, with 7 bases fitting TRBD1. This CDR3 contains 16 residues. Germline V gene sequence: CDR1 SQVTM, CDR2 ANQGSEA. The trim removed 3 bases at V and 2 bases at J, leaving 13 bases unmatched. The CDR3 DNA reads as TGCAGCGTTGACGGTGTTCAGGGGGTCTCGACCTACGAGCAGTACTTC. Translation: CSVDGVQGVSTYEQYF.

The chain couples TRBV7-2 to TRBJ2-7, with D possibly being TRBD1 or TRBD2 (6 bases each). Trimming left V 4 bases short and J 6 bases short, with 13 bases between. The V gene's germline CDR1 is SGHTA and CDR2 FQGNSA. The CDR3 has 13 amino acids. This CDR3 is CASSWRGASEQYF. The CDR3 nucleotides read TGTGCCAGCAGCTGGAGGGGGGCCTCCGAGCAGTACTTC. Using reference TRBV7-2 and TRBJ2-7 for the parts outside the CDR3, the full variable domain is GAGVSQSPSNKVTEKGKDVELRCDPISGHTALYWYRQSLGQGLEFLIYFQGNSAPDKSGLPSDRFSAERTGGSVSTLTIQRTQQEDSAVYLCASSWRGASEQYFGPGTRLTVT.

CDR3 DNA sequence: TGCAGCGTTCAAGTATATGGCAGGGGAGACTATGGCTACACCTTC. It yields the protein CSVQVYGRGDYGYTF. The chain links TRBV29-1 to TRBJ1-2; TRBD1 might be the D (6 bases). CDR1 SQVTM and CDR2 ANQGSEA come from the germline V gene. The CDR3 totals 15 residues. With 5 bases removed from V and 3 bases from J, the gap between germline ends came to 19 bases.

The chain's CDR3 is CASSFRHFASYEQYF. CDR3 nucleotide sequence: TGTGCCAGCAGCTTCAGGCATTTCGCCTCCTACGAGCAGTACTTC. This sequence joins TRBV7-2 and TRBJ2-7; no firm D call. This CDR3 is built from 15 residues. V lost 3 bases and J 0 bases, leaving 12 bases between the germline ends. In germline, CDR1 is SGHTA, CDR2 FQGNSA.

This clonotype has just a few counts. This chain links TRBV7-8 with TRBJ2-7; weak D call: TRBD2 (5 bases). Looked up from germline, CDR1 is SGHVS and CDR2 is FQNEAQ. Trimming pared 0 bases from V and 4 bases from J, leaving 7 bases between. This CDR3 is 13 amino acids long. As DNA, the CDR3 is TGTGCCAGCAGCTTAGCGGAGGAGTACGAGCAGTACTTC. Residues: CASSLAEEYEQYF.

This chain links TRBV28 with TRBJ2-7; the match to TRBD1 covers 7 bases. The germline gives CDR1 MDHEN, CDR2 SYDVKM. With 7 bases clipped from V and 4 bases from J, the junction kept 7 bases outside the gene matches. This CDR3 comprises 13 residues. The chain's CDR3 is CASKVRGRYEQYF. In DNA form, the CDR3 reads TGTGCCAGCAAGGTTAGGGGGCGGTACGAGCAGTACTTC.

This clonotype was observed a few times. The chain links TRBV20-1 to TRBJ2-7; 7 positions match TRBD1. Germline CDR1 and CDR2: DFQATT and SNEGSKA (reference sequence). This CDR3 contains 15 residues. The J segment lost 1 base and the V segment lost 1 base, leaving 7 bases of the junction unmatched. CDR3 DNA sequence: TGCAGTGCTAGAGCTCCGGGACAGCCATCCTACGAGCAGTACTTC. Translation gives CSARAPGQPSYEQYF.

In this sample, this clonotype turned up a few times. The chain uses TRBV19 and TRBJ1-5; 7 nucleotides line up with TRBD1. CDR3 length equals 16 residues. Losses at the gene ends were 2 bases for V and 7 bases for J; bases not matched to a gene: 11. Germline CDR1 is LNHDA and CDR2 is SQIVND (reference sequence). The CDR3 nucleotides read TGTGCCAGTAGTATAATCGGCGGGGCAGGGGGGCAGCCCCAGCATTTT. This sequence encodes CASSIIGGAGGQPQHF.

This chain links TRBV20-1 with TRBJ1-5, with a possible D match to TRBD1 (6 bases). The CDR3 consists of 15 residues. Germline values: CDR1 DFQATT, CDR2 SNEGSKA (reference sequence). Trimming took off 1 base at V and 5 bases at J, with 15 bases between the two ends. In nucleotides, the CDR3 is TGCAGTGCTAGAGGGGTACAGGGAGCCCATCAGCCCCAGCATTTT. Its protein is CSARGVQGAHQPQHF.

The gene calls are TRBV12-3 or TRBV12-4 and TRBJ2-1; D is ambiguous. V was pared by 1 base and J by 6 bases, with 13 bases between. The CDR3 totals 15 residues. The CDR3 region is CASSLGILNGNEQFF. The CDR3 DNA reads TGTGCCAGCAGTTTAGGGATCCTAAACGGCAATGAGCAGTTCTTC.

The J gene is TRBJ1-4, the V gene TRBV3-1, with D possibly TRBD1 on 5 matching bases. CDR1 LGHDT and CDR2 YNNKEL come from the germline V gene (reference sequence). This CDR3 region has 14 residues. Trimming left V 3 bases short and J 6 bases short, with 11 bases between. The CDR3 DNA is TGTGCCAGCAGCCAGAGGGGAGGGGATGAAAAACTGTTTTTT. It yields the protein CASSQRGGDEKLFF.

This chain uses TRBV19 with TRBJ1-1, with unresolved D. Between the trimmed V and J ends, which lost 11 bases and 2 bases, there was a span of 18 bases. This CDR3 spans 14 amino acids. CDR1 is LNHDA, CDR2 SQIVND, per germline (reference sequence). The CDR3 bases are TGTGCCTCACAGCCCCGGAGGATAAACACTGAAGCTTTCTTT. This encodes CASQPRRINTEAFF.

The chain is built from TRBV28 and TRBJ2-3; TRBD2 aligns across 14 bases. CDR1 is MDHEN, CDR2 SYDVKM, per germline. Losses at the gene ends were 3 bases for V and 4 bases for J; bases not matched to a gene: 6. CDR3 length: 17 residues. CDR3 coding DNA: TGTGCCAGCAGTTTGCTGGGACTAGCGGGAGAGGCAGATACGCAGTATTTT. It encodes CASSLLGLAGEADTQYF.

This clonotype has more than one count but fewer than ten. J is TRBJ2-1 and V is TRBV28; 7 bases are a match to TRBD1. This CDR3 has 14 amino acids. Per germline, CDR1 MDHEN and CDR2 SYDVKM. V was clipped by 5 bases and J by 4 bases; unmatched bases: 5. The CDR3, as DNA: TGTGCCAGCAGTCCGGGACAGCGTTACAATGAGCAGTTCTTC. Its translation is CASSPGQRYNEQFF.

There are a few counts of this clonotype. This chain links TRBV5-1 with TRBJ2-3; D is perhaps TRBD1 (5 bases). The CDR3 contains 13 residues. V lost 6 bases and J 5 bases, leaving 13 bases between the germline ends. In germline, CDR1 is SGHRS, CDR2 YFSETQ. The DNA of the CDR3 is TGCGCCAGCAATAGGGGCCCGGAAGATACGCAGTATTTT. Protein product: CASNRGPEDTQYF.

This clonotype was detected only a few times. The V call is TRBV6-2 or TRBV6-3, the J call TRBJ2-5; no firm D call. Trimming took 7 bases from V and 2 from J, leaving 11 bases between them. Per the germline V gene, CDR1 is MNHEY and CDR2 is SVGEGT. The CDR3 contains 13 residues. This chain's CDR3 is CASTSWVQETQYF. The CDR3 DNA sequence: TGTGCCAGCACTAGTTGGGTACAAGAGACCCAGTACTTC.

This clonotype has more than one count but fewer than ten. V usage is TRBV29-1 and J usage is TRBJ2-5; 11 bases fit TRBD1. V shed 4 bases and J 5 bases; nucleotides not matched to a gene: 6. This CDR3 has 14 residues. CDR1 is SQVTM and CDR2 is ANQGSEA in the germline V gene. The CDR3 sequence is CSVADRGLGETQYF. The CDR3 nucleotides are TGCAGCGTTGCGGACAGGGGGCTGGGGGAGACCCAGTACTTC.

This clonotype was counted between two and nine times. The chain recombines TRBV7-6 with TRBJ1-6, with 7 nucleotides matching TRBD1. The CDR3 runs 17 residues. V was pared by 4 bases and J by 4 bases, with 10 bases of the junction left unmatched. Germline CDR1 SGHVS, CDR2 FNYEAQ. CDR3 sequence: CASSSQGGPGYNSPLHF. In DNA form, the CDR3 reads TGTGCCAGCAGCTCCCAGGGGGGGCCCGGATATAATTCACCCCTCCACTTT.

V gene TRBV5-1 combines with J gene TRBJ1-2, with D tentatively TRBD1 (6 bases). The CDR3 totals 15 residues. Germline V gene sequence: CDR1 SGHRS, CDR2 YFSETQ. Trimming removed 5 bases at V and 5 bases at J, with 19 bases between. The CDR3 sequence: CASSPGQGTRYGYTF. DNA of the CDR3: TGCGCCAGCAGTCCTGGCCAGGGGACGAGATATGGCTACACCTTC.

This CDR3 is CASIQGGRNTEAFF. CDR3 bases: TGTGCCAGCATCCAAGGTGGGCGGAACACTGAAGCTTTCTTT. The gene calls are TRBV7-2 and TRBJ1-1; D is uncertain. This CDR3 region has 14 residues. The V end was cut by 7 bases, the J end by 1 base, with 13 bases between. CDR1 and CDR2 (germline): SGHTA, FQGNSA.

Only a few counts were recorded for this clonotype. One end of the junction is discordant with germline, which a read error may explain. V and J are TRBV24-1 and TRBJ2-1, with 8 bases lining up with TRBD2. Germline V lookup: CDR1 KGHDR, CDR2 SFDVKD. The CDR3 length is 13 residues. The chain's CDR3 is CATSDQAGTSRYF. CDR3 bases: TGTGCCACCAGTGACCAGGCTGGGACTAGTCGATATTTC.